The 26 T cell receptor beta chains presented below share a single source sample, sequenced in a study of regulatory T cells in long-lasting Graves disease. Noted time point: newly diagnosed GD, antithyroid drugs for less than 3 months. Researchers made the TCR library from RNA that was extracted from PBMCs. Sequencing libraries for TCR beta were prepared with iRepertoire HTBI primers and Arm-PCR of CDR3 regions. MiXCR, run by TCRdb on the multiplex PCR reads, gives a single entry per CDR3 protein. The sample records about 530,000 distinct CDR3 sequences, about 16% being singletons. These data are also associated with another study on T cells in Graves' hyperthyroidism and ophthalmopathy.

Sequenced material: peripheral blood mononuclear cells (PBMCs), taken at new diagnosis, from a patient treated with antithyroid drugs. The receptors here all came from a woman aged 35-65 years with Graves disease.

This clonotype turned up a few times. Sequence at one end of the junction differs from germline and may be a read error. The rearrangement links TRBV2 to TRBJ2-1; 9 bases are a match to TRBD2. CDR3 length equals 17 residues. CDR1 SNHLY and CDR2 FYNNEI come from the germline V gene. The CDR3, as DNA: TGTGCCGGCAGTGAAGCGGTGCTAGCGGGGAGAAGAGGTGAGCAGTTCTTC. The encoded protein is CAGSEAVLAGRRGEQFF.

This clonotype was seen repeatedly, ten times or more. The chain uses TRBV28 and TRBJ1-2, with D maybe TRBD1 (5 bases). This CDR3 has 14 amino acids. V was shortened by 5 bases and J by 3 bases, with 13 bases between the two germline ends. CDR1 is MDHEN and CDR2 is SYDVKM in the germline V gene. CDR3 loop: CASSQWGEDYGYTF. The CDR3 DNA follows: TGTGCCAGCAGTCAATGGGGGGAGGACTATGGCTACACCTTC.

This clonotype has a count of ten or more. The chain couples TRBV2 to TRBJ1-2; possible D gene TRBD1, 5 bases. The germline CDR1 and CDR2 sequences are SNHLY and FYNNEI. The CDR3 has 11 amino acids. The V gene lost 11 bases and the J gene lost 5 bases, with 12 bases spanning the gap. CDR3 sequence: CASVQGYGYTF. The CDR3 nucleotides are TGTGCCTCCGTCCAGGGATATGGCTACACCTTC.

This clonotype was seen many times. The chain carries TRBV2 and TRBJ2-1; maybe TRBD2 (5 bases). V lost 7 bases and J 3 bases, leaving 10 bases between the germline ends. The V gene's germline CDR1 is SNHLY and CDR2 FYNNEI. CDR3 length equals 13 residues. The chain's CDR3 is CASIGGNYNEQFF. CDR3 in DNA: TGTGCCAGCATCGGAGGAAACTACAATGAGCAGTTCTTC.

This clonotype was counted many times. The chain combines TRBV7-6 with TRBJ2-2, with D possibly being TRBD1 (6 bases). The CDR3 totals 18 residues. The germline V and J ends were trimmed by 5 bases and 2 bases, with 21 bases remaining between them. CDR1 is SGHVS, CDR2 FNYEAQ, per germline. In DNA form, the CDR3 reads TGTGCCAGCAGCCTAGACCCGGTTGGACAGACCAACACCGGGGAGCTGTTTTTT. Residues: CASSLDPVGQTNTGELFF.

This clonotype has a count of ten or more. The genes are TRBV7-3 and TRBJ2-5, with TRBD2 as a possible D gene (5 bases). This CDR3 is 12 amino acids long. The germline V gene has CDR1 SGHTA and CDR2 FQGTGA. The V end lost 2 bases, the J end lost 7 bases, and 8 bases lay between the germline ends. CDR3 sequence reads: CASSLGEGTQYF. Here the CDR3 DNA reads TGTGCCAGCAGCTTAGGAGAGGGGACCCAGTACTTC.

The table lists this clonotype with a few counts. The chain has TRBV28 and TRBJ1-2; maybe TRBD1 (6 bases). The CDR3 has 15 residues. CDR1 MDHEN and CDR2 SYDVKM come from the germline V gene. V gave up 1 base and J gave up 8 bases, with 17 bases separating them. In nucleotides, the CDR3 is TGTGCCAGCAGTTTATCTCAGGGGACCGGAGAAGGCTACACCTTC. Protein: CASSLSQGTGEGYTF.

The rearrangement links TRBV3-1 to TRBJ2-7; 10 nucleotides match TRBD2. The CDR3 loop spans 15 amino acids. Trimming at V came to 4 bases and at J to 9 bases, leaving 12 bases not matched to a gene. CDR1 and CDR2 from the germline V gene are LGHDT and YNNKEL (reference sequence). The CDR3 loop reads CASSREGTSAGGQYF. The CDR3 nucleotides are TGTGCCAGCAGCCGAGAAGGGACTAGCGCTGGAGGGCAGTACTTC.

CDR3 nucleotide sequence: TGTGCCAGCAGCCTAAAACCCGGGACACGAGAGACCCAGTACTTC. Protein: CASSLKPGTRETQYF. The chain uses TRBV9 and TRBJ2-5, with D possibly TRBD1 on 6 matching bases. CDR3 size: 15 residues. V was trimmed by 4 bases and J by 4 bases, leaving 17 bases between them. Germline V lookup: CDR1 SGDLS, CDR2 YYNGEE.

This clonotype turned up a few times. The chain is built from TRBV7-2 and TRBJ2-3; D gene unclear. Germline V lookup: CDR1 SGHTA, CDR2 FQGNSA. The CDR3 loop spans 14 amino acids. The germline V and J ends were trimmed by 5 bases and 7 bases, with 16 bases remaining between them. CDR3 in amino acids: CASSPPGLDNTQYF. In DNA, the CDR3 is TGTGCCAGCAGCCCCCCGGGCCTCGACAATACGCAGTATTTT. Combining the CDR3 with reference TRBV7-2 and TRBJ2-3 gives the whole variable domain GAGVSQSPSNKVTEKGKDVELRCDPISGHTALYWYRQSLGQGLEFLIYFQGNSAPDKSGLPSDRFSAERTGGSVSTLTIQRTQQEDSAVYLCASSPPGLDNTQYFGPGTRLTVL.

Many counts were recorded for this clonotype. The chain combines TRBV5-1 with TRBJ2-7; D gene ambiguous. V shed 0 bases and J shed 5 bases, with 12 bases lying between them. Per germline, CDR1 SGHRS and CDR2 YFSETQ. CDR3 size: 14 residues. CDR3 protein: CASSLVRTADEQYF. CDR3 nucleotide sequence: TGCGCCAGCAGCTTGGTTAGGACGGCCGACGAGCAGTACTTC.

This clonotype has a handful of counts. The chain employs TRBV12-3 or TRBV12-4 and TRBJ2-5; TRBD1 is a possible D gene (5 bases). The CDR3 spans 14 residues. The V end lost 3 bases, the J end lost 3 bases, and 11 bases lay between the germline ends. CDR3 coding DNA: TGTGCCAGCAGTTTGAACAGGCGGAAAGAGACCCAGTACTTC. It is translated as CASSLNRRKETQYF.

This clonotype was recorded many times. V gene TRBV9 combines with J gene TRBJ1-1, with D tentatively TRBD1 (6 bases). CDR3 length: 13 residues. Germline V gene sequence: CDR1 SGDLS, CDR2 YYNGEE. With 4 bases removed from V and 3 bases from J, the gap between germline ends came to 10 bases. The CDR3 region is CASSRGMDTEAFF. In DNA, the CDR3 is TGTGCCAGCAGCAGGGGGATGGACACTGAAGCTTTCTTT.

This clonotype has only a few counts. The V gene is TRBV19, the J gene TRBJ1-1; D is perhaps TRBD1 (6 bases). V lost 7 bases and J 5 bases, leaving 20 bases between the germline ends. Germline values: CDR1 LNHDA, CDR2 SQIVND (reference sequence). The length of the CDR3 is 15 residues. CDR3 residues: CASTSVGGGRTEAFF. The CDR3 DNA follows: TGTGCCAGTACCTCAGTGGGGGGCGGTAGGACTGAAGCTTTCTTT.

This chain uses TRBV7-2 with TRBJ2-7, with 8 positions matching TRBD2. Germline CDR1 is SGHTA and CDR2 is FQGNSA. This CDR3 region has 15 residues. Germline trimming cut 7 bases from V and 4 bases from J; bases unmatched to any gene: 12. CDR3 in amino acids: CASTSGGAQTYEQYF. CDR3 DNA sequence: TGTGCCAGCACCTCCGGGGGGGCCCAGACTTACGAGCAGTACTTC.

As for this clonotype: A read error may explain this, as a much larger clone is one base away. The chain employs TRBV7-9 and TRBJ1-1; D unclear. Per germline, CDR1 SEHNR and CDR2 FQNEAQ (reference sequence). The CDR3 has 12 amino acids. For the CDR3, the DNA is TGTGCCAGCGGCGGCCAGAACACTGAAGCTTCCTTT. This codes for CASGGQNTEASF.

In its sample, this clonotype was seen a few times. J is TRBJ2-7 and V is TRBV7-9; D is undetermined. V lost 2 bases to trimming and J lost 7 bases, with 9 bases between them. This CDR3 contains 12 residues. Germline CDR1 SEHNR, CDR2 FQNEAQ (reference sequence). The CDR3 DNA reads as TGTGCCAGCAGCTTATTTGGGGATGAGCAGTACTTC. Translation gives CASSLFGDEQYF.

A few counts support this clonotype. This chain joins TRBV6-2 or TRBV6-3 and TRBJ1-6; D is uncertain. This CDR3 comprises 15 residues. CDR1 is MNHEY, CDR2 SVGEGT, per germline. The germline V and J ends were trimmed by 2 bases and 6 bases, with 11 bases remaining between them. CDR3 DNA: TGTGCCAGCAGTTACGACCAACCCGGTAATTCACCCCTCCACTTT. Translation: CASSYDQPGNSPLHF.

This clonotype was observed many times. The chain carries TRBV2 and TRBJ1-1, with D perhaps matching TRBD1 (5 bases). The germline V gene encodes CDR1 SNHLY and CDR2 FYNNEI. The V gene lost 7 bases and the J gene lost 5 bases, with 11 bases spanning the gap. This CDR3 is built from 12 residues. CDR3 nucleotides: TGTGCCAGCAAGGGGCAGGGAACTGAAGCTTTCTTT. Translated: CASKGQGTEAFF.

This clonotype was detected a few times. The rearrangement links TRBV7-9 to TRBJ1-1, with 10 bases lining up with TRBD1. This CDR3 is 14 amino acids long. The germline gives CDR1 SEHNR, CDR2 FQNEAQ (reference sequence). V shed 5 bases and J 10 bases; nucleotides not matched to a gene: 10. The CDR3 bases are TGTGCCAGCAGCCCCGGACAGGGGGAAAGGGGAGCTTTCTTT. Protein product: CASSPGQGERGAFF.

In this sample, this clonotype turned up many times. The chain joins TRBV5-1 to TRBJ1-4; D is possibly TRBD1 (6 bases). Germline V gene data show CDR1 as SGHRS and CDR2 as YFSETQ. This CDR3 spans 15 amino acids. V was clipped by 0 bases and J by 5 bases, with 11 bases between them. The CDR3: CASSLGGTPNEKLFF. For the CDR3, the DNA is TGCGCCAGCAGCTTGGGGGGGACACCCAATGAAAAACTGTTTTTT. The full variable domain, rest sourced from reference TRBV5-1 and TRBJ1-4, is KAGVTQTPRYLIKTRGQQVTLSCSPISGHRSVSWYQQTPGQGLQFLFEYFSETQRNKGNFPGRFSGRQFSNSRSEMNVSTLELGDSALYLCASSLGGTPNEKLFFGSGTQLSVL.

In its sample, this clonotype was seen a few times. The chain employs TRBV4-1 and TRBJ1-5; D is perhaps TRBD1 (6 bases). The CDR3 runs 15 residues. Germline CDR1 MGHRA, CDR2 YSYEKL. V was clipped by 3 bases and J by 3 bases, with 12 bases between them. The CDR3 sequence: CASSQRQDLNQPQHF. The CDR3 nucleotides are TGCGCCAGCAGCCAGCGACAGGACCTCAATCAGCCCCAGCATTTT.

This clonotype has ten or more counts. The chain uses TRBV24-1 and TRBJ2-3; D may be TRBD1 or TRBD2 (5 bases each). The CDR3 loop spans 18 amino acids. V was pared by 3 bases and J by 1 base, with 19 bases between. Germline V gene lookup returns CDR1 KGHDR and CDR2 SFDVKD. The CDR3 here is CATSDPKGPGRRTDTQYF. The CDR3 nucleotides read TGTGCCACCAGTGATCCCAAGGGACCGGGACGTCGCACAGATACGCAGTATTTT.

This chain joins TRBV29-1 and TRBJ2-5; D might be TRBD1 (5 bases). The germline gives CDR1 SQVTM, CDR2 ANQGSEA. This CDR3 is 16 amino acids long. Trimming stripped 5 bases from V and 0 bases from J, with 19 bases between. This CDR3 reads CSVNLDSNWYQETQYF. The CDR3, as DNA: TGCAGCGTTAATTTAGACAGTAACTGGTACCAAGAGACCCAGTACTTC.

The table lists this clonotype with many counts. CDR3 nucleotide sequence: TGTGCCAGCAATAACCCCCTAAAGAACACTGAAGCTTTCTTT. This encodes CASNNPLKNTEAFF. This chain connects TRBV2 to TRBJ1-1; D ambiguous. The CDR3 is 14 amino acids. Looked up from germline, CDR1 is SNHLY and CDR2 is FYNNEI. V was pared by 7 bases and J by 1 base, with 13 bases between.

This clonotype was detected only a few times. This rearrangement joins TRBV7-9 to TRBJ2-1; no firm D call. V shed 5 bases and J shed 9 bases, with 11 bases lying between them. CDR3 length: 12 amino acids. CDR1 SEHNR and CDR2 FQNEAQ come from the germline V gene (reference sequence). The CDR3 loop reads CASSQWPGEQFF. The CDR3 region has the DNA TGTGCCAGCAGCCAATGGCCGGGTGAGCAGTTCTTC.